This TCR beta chain originates from a study of long-term antiretroviral therapy in people with HIV. PBMC samples from each donor numbered at least one pre-ART and at least two post-ART. Samples held 1-10 million cryopreserved PBMC, and DNA extraction followed. Sequencing used immunoSEQ v3.0 at survey level. TCRdb's table, derived via immunoSEQ multiplex PCR, lists solely in-frame clones and lacks some. The sample includes 15,000 to 20,000 clones, about 86% of them seen just once. This clone was seen once. Its antigen is not identified. Study-level results: ART was followed by higher diversity that remained below transplant donor controls. Adherence to ART, viral resistance and therapy changes lacked any data.

Sequenced material: unsorted PBMCs, taken 0.1 years after starting antiretroviral therapy. The sequence was collected from a young man with HIV.

Here the CDR3 reads CASSLAGITDTQYF. DNA of the CDR3: TGCGCCAGCAGCCTAGCGGGGATCACAGATACGCAGTATTTT. V is TRBV5-1 and J is TRBJ2-3; 9 bases match TRBD2. The germline CDR1 and CDR2 sequences are SGHRS and YFSETQ. The J segment lost 2 bases and the V segment lost 4 bases, leaving 2 bases of the junction unmatched. The CDR3 is 14 amino acids.